The 8 T cell receptor beta chains reported below all come from one sample, sequenced in a study of CD8 T cells in ankylosing spondylitis. MiXCR, applied by TCRdb to the 5' RACE reads, yields one record per CDR3 protein. Among 200,000 to 300,000 distinct CDR3 sequences listed, about 11% were seen once. Sequencing was carried out using blood, either unsorted or a sorted T cell fraction (not recorded which). The receptors derive from a male donor with ankylosing spondylitis or in good health (not recorded which).

This clonotype was found many times. The rearrangement links TRBV4-1 to TRBJ2-2, with D perhaps matching TRBD1 or TRBD2 (6 bases each). Trimming shortened V by 4 bases and J by 1 base, and 16 bases separated the two germline ends. This CDR3 comprises 17 residues. Germline V lookup: CDR1 MGHRA, CDR2 YSYEKL. The CDR3 loop reads CASSRRGGSQNTGELFF. The CDR3 bases are TGCGCCAGCAGCCGTAGAGGGGGGTCCCAGAACACCGGGGAGCTGTTTTTT.

This clonotype was seen many times. The V call is TRBV12-3 or TRBV12-4, the J call TRBJ2-1; 7 nucleotides match TRBD1. Trimming cost V 2 bases and J 9 bases; bases outside gene matches: 16. The CDR3 sequence is 17 residues long. CDR3 bases: TGTGCCAGCAGTTTACTGACAGGGCCATCGGTTTGGGGTGAGCAGTTCTTC. Protein product: CASSLLTGPSVWGEQFF.

This clonotype has a count of ten or more. The V gene is TRBV24-1, the J gene TRBJ1-2; TRBD1 matches at 8 bases. This CDR3 is 14 amino acids long. From germline, CDR1 is KGHDR and CDR2 SFDVKD. Trimming at V came to 7 bases and at J to 1 base, leaving 4 bases not matched to a gene. In DNA form, the CDR3 reads TGTGCCACCAGCGGGACAGGCCTTAACTATGGCTACACCTTC. As protein: CATSGTGLNYGYTF.

V gene TRBV7-9 combines with J gene TRBJ2-7; 10 bases are a match to TRBD2. The CDR3 sequence is 15 residues long. Trimming removed 0 bases from V and 2 bases from J; junction bases left unmatched: 1. Germline values: CDR1 SEHNR, CDR2 FQNEAQ (reference sequence). The CDR3 bases are TGTGCCAGCAGCTTAGCTCTAGCGGGGGCCTACGAGCAGTACTTC. This translates into CASSLALAGAYEQYF.

This clonotype was picked up many times. V is TRBV27 and J is TRBJ2-6; the D is unclear. Looked up from germline, CDR1 is MNHEY and CDR2 is SMNVEV (reference sequence). The CDR3 loop spans 15 amino acids. The V end was cut by 6 bases, the J end by 1 base, with 10 bases between. The CDR3 spells CASSLGQSGANVLTF. The CDR3 coding sequence is TGTGCCAGCAGCCTCGGCCAATCTGGGGCCAACGTCCTGACTTTC.

The chain combines TRBV7-9 with TRBJ1-1, with 7 positions matching TRBD1. This CDR3 is built from 13 residues. V lost 6 bases to trimming and J lost 4 bases; unmatched junction nucleotides: 5. From germline, CDR1 is SEHNR and CDR2 FQNEAQ (reference sequence). CDR3 amino acids: CASSLDRATEAFF. The CDR3 coding sequence is TGTGCCAGCAGTCTCGACAGGGCCACTGAAGCTTTCTTT.

This chain connects TRBV20-1 to TRBJ2-3; 10 nucleotides match TRBD1. Germline values: CDR1 DFQATT, CDR2 SNEGSKA (reference sequence). The ends lost 3 bases at V and 4 bases at J; junction bases unmatched: 7. This CDR3 has 15 residues. Here the CDR3 reads CSASGQGVPPDTQYF. Here the CDR3 DNA reads TGCAGTGCTAGTGGACAGGGGGTCCCCCCAGATACGCAGTATTTT.

This clonotype has ten or more counts. The V and J genes are TRBV29-1 and TRBJ2-2, with D possibly TRBD1 on 5 matching bases. The CDR3 consists of 14 residues. The germline V gene has CDR1 SQVTM and CDR2 ANQGSEA. V dropped 4 bases and J dropped 1 base, with 10 bases sitting between them. CDR3 region: CSVGRTRNTGELFF. CDR3 bases: TGCAGCGTTGGCAGGACAAGGAACACCGGGGAGCTGTTTTTT.